The rows below give T cell receptor beta chains drawn from one sample of a study of STAT3 mutations in large granular lymphocyte leukemia. Repertoires were generated with immunoSEQ multiplex PCR, while TCRdb's copy carries only in-frame clones and drops some. The sample holds around 10,000 clones, roughly 55% seen once. Sequencing was carried out using peripheral blood mononuclear cells. These receptors were obtained from a boy younger than 18 with T-cell large granular lymphocyte leukemia. Some clones in this sample may be carry-over from other donors' samples. CDR3s leave out the opening cysteine and the closing phenylalanine or tryptophan.

TRBV4-1	TRBJ2-2	ASRPADTGELF
TRBV30	TRBJ1-2	AWTVVAGYGYT
TRBV15	TRBJ1-5	ATTGRSGQPQH
TRBV7-9	TRBJ1-5	ASSLGRGLGPQH
TRBV18	TRBJ2-7	ASSPPQVLSEQY
TRBV25-1	TRBJ1-4	ASSGDRISNEKLF
TRBV5-1	TRBJ1-1	ASSLFGKGRKTEAF
TRBV10-3	TRBJ2-3	AISEGTGRSDTQY
TRBV12-5	TRBJ1-6	ASGLSRDRDNSPLH
TRBV19	TRBJ2-7	ASSIRLATNEQY
TRBV25-1	TRBJ1-6	ASSEQGRSPLH
TRBV30	TRBJ1-5	AWSRQGSQYSNQPQH
TRBV5-1	TRBJ2-7	ASSSGTSAYEQY
TRBV5-1	TRBJ2-3	ASSLGAEDTQY
TRBV25-1	TRBJ1-6	ASTPQGSSYNSPLH
TRBV30	TRBJ1-2	ALAVNYGYT
TRBV5-4	TRBJ1-6	ASSLEGGISPLH
TRBV5-1	TRBJ1-2	ASSFDRGVGYT
TRBV18	TRBJ2-5	ASSPQKITSGPQETQY
TRBV2	TRBJ2-7	ASHSRAGSYEQY
TRBV6-1	TRBJ2-5	ASSLPWETQY
TRBV7-8	TRBJ2-7	ASSLVTEREVPYEQY
TRBV5-1	TRBJ2-1	ACHPGQGNEQF
TRBV4-1	TRBJ1-1	ASSRGGQGNTEAF
TRBV18	TRBJ2-3	ASASSTDTQY
TRBV30	TRBJ2-1	AWSAGLQKGYAYNEQF
TRBV5-4	TRBJ2-5	ASSRSGSGGGKTQY
TRBV5-1	TRBJ1-4	ASSLDSGTVGANEKLF
TRBV18	TRBJ2-5	ASSPRADETQY
TRBV5-4	TRBJ1-2	ASSGNTRDPYGYT
TRBV5-6	TRBJ1-2	ASSLGRDYGYT
TRBV6-6	TRBJ1-1	ASSYSSETEAF
TRBV30	TRBJ1-1	AWGFLNTEAF
TRBV5-1	TRBJ2-4	ASSPGGPRGGIQY
TRBV27	TRBJ2-3	ASARLTDTQY
TRBV7-8	TRBJ2-1	ASSLAGGSNNEQF
TRBV7-9	TRBJ2-1	ASSLEQVVNEQF
TRBV4-2	TRBJ2-1	ASSQEPAVYNEQF
TRBV2	TRBJ2-7	ASSASYSKHYEQY
TRBV5-1	TRBJ2-5	ASSLNRGETQY
TRBV5-1	TRBJ2-5	ASSSTGRKETQY
TRBV4-3	TRBJ2-3	ASSRQGPTDTQY
TRBV5-4	TRBJ2-3	ASSLKGLAATDTQY
TRBV5-6	TRBJ2-7	ASSDSRREQY
TRBV5-1	TRBJ1-6	ASSLAGASYNSPLH
TRBV5-1	TRBJ2-4	ASSRDPGIGNIQY
TRBV15	TRBJ2-7	ATSARYEQY
TRBV6-1	TRBJ2-7	ASSENPGFPYEQY
TRBV6-1	TRBJ1-5	ASRQQANSNQPQH
TRBV29-1	TRBJ1-2	SVEDLTVTYGYT
TRBV9	TRBJ2-3	ASSVGIGTDTQY
TRBV7-9	TRBJ2-7	ASSLAKRQGAYEQY
TRBV14	TRBJ1-5	ASSQGNQPQH
TRBV4-2	TRBJ2-4	ASSQAPQAGGPVYIQY